This T cell receptor (beta chain) was obtained from a study of pediatric ulcerative colitis. The repertoire was sequenced with immunoSEQ multiplex PCR; TCRdb's copy has only in-frame clones and lacks some. Of some 4,900 clones detected, 80% to 90% appear once; the ten largest clones hold more than 2%. Regarding this clone: The antigen is not known.

Study-wide points: A couple of rectal clonotypes were found only in ulcerative colitis patients, all of them. Ulcerative colitis patients shared more blood-rectal clones than controls.

Germline V gene data show CDR1 as ENHRY and CDR2 as SYGVKD. The V and J ends lost 11 bases and 4 bases respectively, with 11 bases between them. The CDR3 consists of 11 residues. The sequence derives from a boy aged 5-17 years with mild ulcerative colitis. This chain joins TRBV10-3 and TRBJ1-1; D is unresolved. The sequencing sample was made of blood. CDR3 loop: CAGRTTTEAFF. In DNA form, the CDR3 reads TGTGCCGGACGGACTACCACTGAAGCTTTCTTT.